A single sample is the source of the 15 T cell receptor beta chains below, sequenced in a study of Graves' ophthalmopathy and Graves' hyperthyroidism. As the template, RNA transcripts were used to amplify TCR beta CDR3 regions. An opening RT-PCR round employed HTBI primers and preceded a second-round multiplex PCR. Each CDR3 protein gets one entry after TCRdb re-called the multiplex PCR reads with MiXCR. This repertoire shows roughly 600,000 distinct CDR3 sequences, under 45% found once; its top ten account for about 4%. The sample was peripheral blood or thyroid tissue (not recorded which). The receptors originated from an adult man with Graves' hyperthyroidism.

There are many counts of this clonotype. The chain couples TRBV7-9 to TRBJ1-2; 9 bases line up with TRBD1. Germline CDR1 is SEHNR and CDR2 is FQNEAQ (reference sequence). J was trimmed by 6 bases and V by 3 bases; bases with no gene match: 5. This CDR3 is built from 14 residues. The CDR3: CASSFGTGNHGYTF. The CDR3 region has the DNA TGTGCCAGCAGCTTCGGGACAGGGAATCATGGCTACACCTTC. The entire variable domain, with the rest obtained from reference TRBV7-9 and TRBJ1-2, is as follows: DTGVSQNPRHKITKRGQNVTFRCDPISEHNRLYWYRQTLGQGPEFLTYFQNEAQLEKSRLLSDRFSAERPKGSFSTLEIQRTEQGDSAMYLCASSFGTGNHGYTFGSGTRLTVV.

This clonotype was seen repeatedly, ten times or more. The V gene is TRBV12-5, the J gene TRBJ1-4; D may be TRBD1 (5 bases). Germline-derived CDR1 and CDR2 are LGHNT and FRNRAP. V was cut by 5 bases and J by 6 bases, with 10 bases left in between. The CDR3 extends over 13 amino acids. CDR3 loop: CASGIPGYEKLFF. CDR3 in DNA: TGTGCTAGTGGTATCCCAGGGTATGAAAAACTGTTTTTT.

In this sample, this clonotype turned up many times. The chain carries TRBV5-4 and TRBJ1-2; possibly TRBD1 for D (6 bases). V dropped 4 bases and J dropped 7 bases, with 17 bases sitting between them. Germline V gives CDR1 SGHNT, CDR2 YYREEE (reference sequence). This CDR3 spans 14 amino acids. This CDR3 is CASSHRGGASGYTF. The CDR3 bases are TGTGCCAGCAGCCATCGGGGGGGGGCAAGTGGCTACACCTTC.

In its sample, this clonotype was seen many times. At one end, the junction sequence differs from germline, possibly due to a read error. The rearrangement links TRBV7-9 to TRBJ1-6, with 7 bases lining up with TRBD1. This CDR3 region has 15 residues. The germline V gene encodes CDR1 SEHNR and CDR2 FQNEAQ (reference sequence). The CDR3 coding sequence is TGTGCCAGCCGCGACAGGGATCCCTATAATTCACCCCTCCATTTT. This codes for CASRDRDPYNSPLHF.

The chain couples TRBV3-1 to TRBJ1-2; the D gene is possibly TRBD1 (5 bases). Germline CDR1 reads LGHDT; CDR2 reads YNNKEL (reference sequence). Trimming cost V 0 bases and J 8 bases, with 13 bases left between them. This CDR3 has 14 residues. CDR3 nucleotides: TGTGCCAGCAGCCAAGATCGGGGAGGGGACGGCTACACCTTC. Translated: CASSQDRGGDGYTF.

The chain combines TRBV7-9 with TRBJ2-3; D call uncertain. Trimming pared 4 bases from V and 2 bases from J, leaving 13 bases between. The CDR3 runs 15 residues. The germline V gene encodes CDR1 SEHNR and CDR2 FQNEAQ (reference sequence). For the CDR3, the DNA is TGTGCCAGCAGCTCCGCGGTCACCCTCACAGATACGCAGTATTTT. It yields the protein CASSSAVTLTDTQYF.

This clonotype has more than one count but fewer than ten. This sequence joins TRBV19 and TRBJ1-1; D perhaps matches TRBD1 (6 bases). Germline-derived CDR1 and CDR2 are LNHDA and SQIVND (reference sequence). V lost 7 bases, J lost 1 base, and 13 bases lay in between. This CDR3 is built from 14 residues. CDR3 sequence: CASKLLDRNTEAFF. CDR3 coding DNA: TGTGCCAGTAAACTTCTGGACAGGAACACTGAAGCTTTCTTT. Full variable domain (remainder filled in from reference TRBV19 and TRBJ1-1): DGGITQSPKYLFRKEGQNVTLSCEQNLNHDAMYWYRQDPGQGLRLIYYSQIVNDFQKGDIAEGYSVSREKKESFPLTVTSAQKNPTAFYLCASKLLDRNTEAFFGQGTRLTVV.

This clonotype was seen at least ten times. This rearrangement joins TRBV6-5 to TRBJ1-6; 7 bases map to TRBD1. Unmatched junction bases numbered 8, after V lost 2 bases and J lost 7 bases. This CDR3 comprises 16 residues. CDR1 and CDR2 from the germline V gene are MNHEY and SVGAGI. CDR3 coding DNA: TGTGCCAGCAGTTACACCCAGGGACAGAAAAATTCACCCCTCCACTTT. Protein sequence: CASSYTQGQKNSPLHF.

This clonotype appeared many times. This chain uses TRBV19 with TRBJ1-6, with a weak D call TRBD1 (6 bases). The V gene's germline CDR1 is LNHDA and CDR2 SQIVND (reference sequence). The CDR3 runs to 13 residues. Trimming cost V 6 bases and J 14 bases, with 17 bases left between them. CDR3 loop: CASREQGRMALHF. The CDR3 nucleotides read TGTGCCAGTAGGGAACAGGGAAGGATGGCCCTCCACTTT.

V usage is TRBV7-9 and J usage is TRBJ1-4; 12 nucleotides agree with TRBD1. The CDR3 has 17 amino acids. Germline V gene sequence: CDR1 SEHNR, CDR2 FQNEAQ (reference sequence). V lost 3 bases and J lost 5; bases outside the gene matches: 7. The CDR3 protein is CASSFPGQGAHNEKLFF. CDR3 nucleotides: TGTGCCAGCAGCTTCCCGGGACAGGGGGCCCACAATGAAAAACTGTTTTTT.

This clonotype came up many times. The CDR3 region has the DNA TGTGCCAGCAGTCGTAGCGGGGGAGAGACCCAGTACTTC. Translation gives CASSRSGGETQYF. The chain carries TRBV6-5 and TRBJ2-5; 9 bases agree with TRBD2. V lost 5 bases to trimming and J lost 4 bases; unmatched junction nucleotides: 2. The CDR3 consists of 13 residues. Germline-derived CDR1 and CDR2 are MNHEY and SVGAGI.

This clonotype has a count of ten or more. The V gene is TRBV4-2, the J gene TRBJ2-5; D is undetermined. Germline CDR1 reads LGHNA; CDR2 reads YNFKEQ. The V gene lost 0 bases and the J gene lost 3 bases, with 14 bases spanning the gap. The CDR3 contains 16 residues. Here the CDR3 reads CASSQDYWVAEETQYF. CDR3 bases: TGTGCCAGCAGCCAAGATTATTGGGTAGCAGAAGAGACCCAGTACTTC.

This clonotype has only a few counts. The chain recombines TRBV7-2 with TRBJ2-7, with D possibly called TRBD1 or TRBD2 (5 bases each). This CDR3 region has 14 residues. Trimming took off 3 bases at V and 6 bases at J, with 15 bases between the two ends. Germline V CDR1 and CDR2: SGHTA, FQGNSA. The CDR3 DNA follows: TGTGCCAGCAGCTTGGCCGGACCGAGGGGCGAGCAGTACTTC. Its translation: CASSLAGPRGEQYF.

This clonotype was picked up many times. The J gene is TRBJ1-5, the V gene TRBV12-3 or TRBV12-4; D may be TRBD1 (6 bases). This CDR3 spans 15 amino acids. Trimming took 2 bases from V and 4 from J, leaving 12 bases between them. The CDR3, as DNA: TGTGCCAGCAGTTTAAGGGGGGCAGAGAATCAGCCCCAGCATTTT. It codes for CASSLRGAENQPQHF.

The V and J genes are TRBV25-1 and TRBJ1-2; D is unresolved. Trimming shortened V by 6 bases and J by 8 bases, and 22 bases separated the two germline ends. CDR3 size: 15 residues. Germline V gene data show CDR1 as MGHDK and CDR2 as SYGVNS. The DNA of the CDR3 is TGTGCCAGCAGGGGCGCAGGCCCCGTGCTTTTAGGCTACACCTTC. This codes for CASRGAGPVLLGYTF.